These 17 T cell receptor beta chains were all obtained from the same sample, sequenced in a study of T cells in women clearing cervical HPV infection. Sequenced by immunoSEQ multiplex PCR; TCRdb stores in-frame clones only, minus some. The sample has tens of thousands of clones. Sample: blood buffy coat. These receptor sequences come from a woman between 18 and 75 years old with a cervical HPV16 infection that either progressed to CIN3+ or cleared (not recorded which).

Turning to this clone: The read ends 3 residues shy of where the CDR3 ends; the end is completed using the germline J gene. The rearrangement joins TRBV6-2 or TRBV6-3 to TRBJ1-2; perhaps TRBD1 as D (6 bases). The V gene's germline CDR1 is MNHEY and CDR2 SVGEGT. The CDR3 has 16 residues. The CDR3 protein is CASSPPSGGAGNDYTF. The part of the CDR3 DNA that was read is TGTGCCAGCAGTCCCCCTAGCGGGGGGGCCGGCAATGAC.

As regards this clone: The observed sequence ends 3 residues before the CDR3 terminus, with the missing tail filled in from the germline J gene. This rearrangement joins TRBV6-2 or TRBV6-3 to TRBJ2-5; 13 nucleotides agree with TRBD2. This CDR3 contains 14 residues. Germline loops: CDR1 MNHEY, CDR2 SVGEGT. V was clipped by 11 bases and J by 2 bases; unmatched bases: 5. CDR3: CAARTSGGQETQYF. The covered CDR3 bases are TGTGCCGCTAGGACTAGCGGGGGACAAGAGACC.

As for this clone: The observed sequence ends 3 residues before the CDR3 terminus, with the missing tail filled in from the germline J gene. The rearrangement uses TRBV7-2 and TRBJ2-7; D remains ambiguous. Trimming cost V 3 bases and J 1 base, with 10 bases left between them. CDR3 length: 14 residues. CDR1 SGHTA and CDR2 FQGNSA come from the germline V gene. The CDR3 sequence is CASSLSHSSYEQYF. The CDR3 bases that were read are TGTGCCAGCAGCTTGTCTCACTCATCCTACGAG.

On this clone: The read terminates 3 residues before the CDR3 end, so the remaining end is supplied by the germline J gene. The chain employs TRBV5-1 and TRBJ2-5; D gene uncertain. Trimming pared 4 bases from V and 2 bases from J, leaving 12 bases between. Germline V gives CDR1 SGHRS, CDR2 YFSETQ. This CDR3 contains 14 residues. The CDR3 region is CASSNDMRQETQYF. The covered CDR3 bases are TGCGCCAGCAGCAACGACATGCGACAAGAGACC.

As regards this clone: The read stops 3 residues short of the end of the CDR3; the missing end is completed from the germline J gene. The chain combines TRBV20-1 with TRBJ2-7; the match to TRBD2 covers 7 bases. The CDR3 sequence is 14 residues long. The germline V gene has CDR1 DFQATT and CDR2 SNEGSKA (reference sequence). The V segment lost 3 bases and the J segment 1 base; nucleotides outside the gene matches: 6. The CDR3 bases that were read are TGCAGTGCTAGTTTGAGCGGGGCTTCCTACGAG. Translating it yields CSASLSGASYE. The entire CDR3 protein is CSASLSGASYEQYF.

As for this clone: The missing CDR3 end, 3 residues past where the read stops, is filled in from the germline J gene. V gene TRBV5-4 combines with J gene TRBJ2-5; possibly TRBD1 for D (6 bases). This CDR3 is 14 amino acids long. The germline V gene encodes CDR1 SGHNT and CDR2 YYREEE (reference sequence). The V end lost 5 bases, the J end lost 5 bases, and 16 bases lay between the germline ends. The CDR3 bases that were read are TGTGCCAGCAGTTTTCAGGGGTCGGTGGAGACC. This gives the protein CASSFQGSVET. The complete CDR3 protein is CASSFQGSVETQYF. The full variable domain, in which reference TRBV5-4 and TRBJ2-5 provide the parts outside the CDR3, is ETGVTQSPTHLIKTRGQQVTLRCSSQSGHNTVSWYQQALGQGPQFIFQYYREEENGRGNFPPRFSGLQFPNYSSELNVNALELDDSALYLCASSFQGSVETQYFGPGTRLLVL.

The CDR3 region is CASRREQGGSPLHF. CDR3 DNA, as far as it was read: TGCGCCAGCAGAAGAGAACAGGGCGGTTCACCC. The J gene is TRBJ1-6, the V gene TRBV5-1; D perhaps matches TRBD1 (6 bases). Sequencing ends 3 residues short of the CDR3 end; the germline J gene provides the rest. Germline V gives CDR1 SGHRS, CDR2 YFSETQ. Trimming cost V 5 bases and J 9 bases, with 15 bases left between them. This CDR3 comprises 14 residues.

In regard to this clone: The read stops 3 residues short of the end of the CDR3; the missing end is completed from the germline J gene. The chain is built from TRBV5-1 and TRBJ2-7; D assignment may be TRBD1 or TRBD2 (7 bases each). The germline V gene has CDR1 SGHRS and CDR2 YFSETQ. The CDR3 is 15 residues long. V was trimmed by 4 bases and J by 3 bases, leaving 17 bases between them. CDR3 amino acids: CASSPDREGVYEQYF. Partial CDR3 DNA: TGCGCCAGCAGCCCAGACAGGGAGGGGGTCTACGAG.

Details on this clone: The read stops 3 residues short of the end of the CDR3; the missing end is completed from the germline J gene. V usage is TRBV7-9 and J usage is TRBJ2-3; no firm D call. V was clipped by 5 bases and J by 6 bases, with 6 bases between them. The CDR3 contains 11 residues. CDR1 and CDR2 (germline): SEHNR, FQNEAQ (reference sequence). CDR3 protein: CASSHSDTQYF. The CDR3 DNA, read in part, is TGTGCCAGCAGCCACTCGGATACG.

To note about this clone: With the read ending 3 residues before the CDR3 end, the germline J gene is used to fill in that end. V usage is TRBV18 and J usage is TRBJ2-5; maybe TRBD1 (5 bases). The germline gives CDR1 KGHSH, CDR2 LQKENI. V lost 3 bases to trimming and J lost 5 bases, with 13 bases between them. The CDR3 extends over 14 amino acids. CDR3 protein: CASSPPGSRETQYF. The covered CDR3 bases are TGTGCCAGCTCACCGCCAGGGTCCAGGGAGACC. The complete variable domain, with remaining parts taken from reference TRBV18 and TRBJ2-5, reads NAGVMQNPRHLVRRRGQEARLRCSPMKGHSHVYWYRQLPEEGLKFMVYLQKENIIDESGMPKERFSAEFPKEGPSILRIQQVVRGDSAAYFCASSPPGSRETQYFGPGTRLLVL.

To note about this clone: The DNA ends 3 residues before the CDR3 does, and the rest of the CDR3 is filled in from the germline J gene. The V call is TRBV29-1, the J call TRBJ1-5; D not certain. Germline CDR1 reads SQVTM; CDR2 reads ANQGSEA. The CDR3 is 13 amino acids. The germline V and J ends were trimmed by 7 bases and 7 bases, with 17 bases remaining between them. The CDR3 DNA, read in part, is TGCAGCGCCCTATCGGCGGGAGGACAGCCC. This codes for CSALSAGGQP. The entire CDR3 protein is CSALSAGGQPQHF.

A note on this clone: Read sequence stops 3 residues before the CDR3 end, and the germline J gene provides the missing end. The chain links TRBV20-1 to TRBJ2-1, with 7 bases that match TRBD1. There are 14 residues in the CDR3. The trim removed 5 bases at V and 9 bases at J, leaving 13 bases unmatched. Germline-derived CDR1 and CDR2 are DFQATT and SNEGSKA (reference sequence). CDR3 in amino acids: CSASGPKGASEQFF. The CDR3 DNA, read in part, is TGCAGTGCTTCCGGTCCCAAGGGGGCCAGTGAG.

Remarks on this clone: The read terminates 3 residues ahead of where the CDR3 ends, so the germline J gene completes it. This chain links TRBV6-1 with TRBJ2-3; unclear D gene. Germline V gene data show CDR1 as MNHNS and CDR2 as SASEGT. This CDR3 is built from 15 residues. The CDR3 sequence is CASSESNISNQPQYF. CDR3 bases read: TGTGCCAGCAGTGAATCCAATATTAGCAATCAGCCG.

Incomplete CDR3 DNA: TGTGCCAGCAAAGGGTTTAACACTGAA. It is translated as CASKGFNTE. The full CDR3 reads CASKGFNTEAFF. The chain uses TRBV7-2 and TRBJ1-1, with D unclear. The read ends 3 residues before the CDR3 terminus; that terminus is restored from the germline J gene. V lost 7 bases and J 2 bases, leaving 8 bases between the germline ends. This CDR3 spans 12 amino acids. CDR1 and CDR2 (germline): SGHTA, FQGNSA.

Worth noting for this clone: Sequencing ends 3 residues short of the CDR3 end; the germline J gene provides the rest. The V and J genes are TRBV27 and TRBJ1-6, with D perhaps matching TRBD1 (5 bases). Trimming took off 5 bases at V and 4 bases at J, with 15 bases between the two ends. In germline, CDR1 is MNHEY, CDR2 SMNVEV (reference sequence). The CDR3 runs 16 residues. CDR3 in amino acids: CASSPPGQRYNSPLHF. CDR3 DNA, as far as it was read: TGTGCCAGCAGTCCGCCCGGACAAAGATATAATTCACCC.

A word on this clone: The CDR3 goes on 3 residues after the read ends, and that part is filled in from the germline J gene. The chain is built from TRBV7-8 and TRBJ1-5; D not resolved. The V and J ends lost 3 bases and 0 bases respectively, with 9 bases between them. This CDR3 spans 15 amino acids. The germline V gene encodes CDR1 SGHVS and CDR2 FQNEAQ. The CDR3 DNA, read in part, is TGTGCCAGCAGCTTCGTGGACTATAGCAATCAGCCC. This translates into CASSFVDYSNQP. The CDR3, in full, reads CASSFVDYSNQPQHF.

To note about this clone: Read data end 3 residues before the CDR3 end; the end is taken from the germline J gene. This chain joins TRBV12-3 or TRBV12-4 and TRBJ2-7; D is undetermined. The CDR3 has 13 residues. V dropped 3 bases and J dropped 2 bases, with 8 bases sitting between them. The CDR3 is CASSFLGTYEQYF. The CDR3 bases that were read are TGTGCCAGCAGTTTTCTAGGCACCTACGAG.